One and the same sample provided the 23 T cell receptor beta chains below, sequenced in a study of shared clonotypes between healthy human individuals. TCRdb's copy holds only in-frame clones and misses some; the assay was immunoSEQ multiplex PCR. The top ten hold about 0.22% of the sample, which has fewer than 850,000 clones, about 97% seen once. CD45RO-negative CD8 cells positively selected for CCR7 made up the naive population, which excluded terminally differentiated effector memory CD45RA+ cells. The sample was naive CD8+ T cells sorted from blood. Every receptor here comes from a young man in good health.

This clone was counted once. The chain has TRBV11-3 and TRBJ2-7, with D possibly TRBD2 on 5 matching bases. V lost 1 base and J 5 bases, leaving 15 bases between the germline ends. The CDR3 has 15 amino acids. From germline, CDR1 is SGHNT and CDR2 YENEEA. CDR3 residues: CASSLGTSNKDEQYF. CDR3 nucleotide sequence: TGTGCCAGCAGCTTAGGTACTAGTAATAAGGACGAGCAGTACTTC.

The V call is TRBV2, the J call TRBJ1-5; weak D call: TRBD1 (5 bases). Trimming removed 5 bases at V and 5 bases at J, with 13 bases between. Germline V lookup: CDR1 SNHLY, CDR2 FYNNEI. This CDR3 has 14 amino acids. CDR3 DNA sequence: TGTGCCAGCAGTATCGGGACTGATGATCAGCCCCAGCATTTT. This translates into CASSIGTDDQPQHF.

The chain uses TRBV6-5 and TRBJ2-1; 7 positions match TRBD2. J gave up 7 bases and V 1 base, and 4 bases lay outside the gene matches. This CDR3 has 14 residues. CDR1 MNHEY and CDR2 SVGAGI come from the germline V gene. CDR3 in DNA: TGTGCCAGCAGTTACTTAATGGGGGGGAATGAGCAGTTCTTC. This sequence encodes CASSYLMGGNEQFF.

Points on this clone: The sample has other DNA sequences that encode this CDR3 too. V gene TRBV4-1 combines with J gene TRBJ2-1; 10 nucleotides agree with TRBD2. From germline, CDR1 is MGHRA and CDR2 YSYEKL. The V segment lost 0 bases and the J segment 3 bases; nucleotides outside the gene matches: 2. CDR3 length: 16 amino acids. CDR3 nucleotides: TGCGCCAGCAGCCAAGAGAGGACTAGCGGCTACAATGAGCAGTTCTTC. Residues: CASSQERTSGYNEQFF.

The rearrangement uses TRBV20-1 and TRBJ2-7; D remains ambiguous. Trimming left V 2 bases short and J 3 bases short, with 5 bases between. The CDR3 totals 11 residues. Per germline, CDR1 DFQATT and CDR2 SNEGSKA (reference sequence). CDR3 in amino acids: CSARRDYEQYF. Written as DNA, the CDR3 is TGCAGTGCTAGAAGGGACTACGAGCAGTACTTC.

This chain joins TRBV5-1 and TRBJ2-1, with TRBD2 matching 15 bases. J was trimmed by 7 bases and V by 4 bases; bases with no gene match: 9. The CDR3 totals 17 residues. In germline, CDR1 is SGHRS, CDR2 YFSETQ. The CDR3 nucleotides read TGCGCCAGCAGCCCGGGGACTAGCGGGAGGAGTAGGAATGAGCAGTTCTTC. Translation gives CASSPGTSGRSRNEQFF. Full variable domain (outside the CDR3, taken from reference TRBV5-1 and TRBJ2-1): KAGVTQTPRYLIKTRGQQVTLSCSPISGHRSVSWYQQTPGQGLQFLFEYFSETQRNKGNFPGRFSGRQFSNSRSEMNVSTLELGDSALYLCASSPGTSGRSRNEQFFGPGTRLTVL.

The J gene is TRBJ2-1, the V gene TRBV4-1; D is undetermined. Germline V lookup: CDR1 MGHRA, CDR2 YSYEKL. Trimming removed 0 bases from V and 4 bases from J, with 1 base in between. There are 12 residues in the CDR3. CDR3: CASSQEYNEQFF. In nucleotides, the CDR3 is TGCGCCAGCAGCCAAGAATACAATGAGCAGTTCTTC.

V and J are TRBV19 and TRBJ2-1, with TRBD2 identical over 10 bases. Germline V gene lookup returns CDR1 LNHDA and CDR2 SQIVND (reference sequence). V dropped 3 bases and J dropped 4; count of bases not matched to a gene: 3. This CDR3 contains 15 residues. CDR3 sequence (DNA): TGTGCCAGTAGTATGGGACTAGCGTTTTACAATGAGCAGTTCTTC. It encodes CASSMGLAFYNEQFF.

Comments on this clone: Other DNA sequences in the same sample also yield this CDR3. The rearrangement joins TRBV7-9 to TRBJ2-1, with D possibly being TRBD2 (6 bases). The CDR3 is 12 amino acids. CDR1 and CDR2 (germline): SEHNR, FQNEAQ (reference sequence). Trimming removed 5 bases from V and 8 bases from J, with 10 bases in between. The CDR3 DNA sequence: TGTGCCAGCAGCCCCGGCGGGGATGAGCAGTTCTTC. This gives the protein CASSPGGDEQFF. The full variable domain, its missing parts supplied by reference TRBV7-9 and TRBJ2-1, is DTGVSQNPRHKITKRGQNVTFRCDPISEHNRLYWYRQTLGQGPEFLTYFQNEAQLEKSRLLSDRFSAERPKGSFSTLEIQRTEQGDSAMYLCASSPGGDEQFFGPGTRLTVL.

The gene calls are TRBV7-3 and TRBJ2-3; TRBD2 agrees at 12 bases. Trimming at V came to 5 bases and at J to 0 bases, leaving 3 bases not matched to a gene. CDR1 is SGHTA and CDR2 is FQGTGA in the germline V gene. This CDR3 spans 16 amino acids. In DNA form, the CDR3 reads TGTGCCAGCAGCCTTACTAGCGGGAGGAGCACAGATACGCAGTATTTT. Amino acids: CASSLTSGRSTDTQYF.

Here the CDR3 DNA reads TGTGCCAGCAGCTTAGGGGGACAGGGGTTTGGCTACACCTTC. It is translated as CASSLGGQGFGYTF. V gene TRBV13 combines with J gene TRBJ1-2, with 10 bases lining up with TRBD1. Unmatched junction bases numbered 2, after V lost 0 bases and J lost 7 bases. The CDR3 consists of 14 residues. The germline V gene has CDR1 PRHDT and CDR2 FYEKMQ (reference sequence).

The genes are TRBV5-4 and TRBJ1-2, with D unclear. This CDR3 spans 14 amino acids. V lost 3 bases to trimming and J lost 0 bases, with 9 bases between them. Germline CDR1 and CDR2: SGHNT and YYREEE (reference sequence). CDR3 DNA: TGTGCCAGCAGCTCGATTGGGGCTAACTATGGCTACACCTTC. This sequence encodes CASSSIGANYGYTF. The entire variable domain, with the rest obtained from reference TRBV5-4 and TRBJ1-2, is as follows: ETGVTQSPTHLIKTRGQQVTLRCSSQSGHNTVSWYQQALGQGPQFIFQYYREEENGRGNFPPRFSGLQFPNYSSELNVNALELDDSALYLCASSSIGANYGYTFGSGTRLTVV.

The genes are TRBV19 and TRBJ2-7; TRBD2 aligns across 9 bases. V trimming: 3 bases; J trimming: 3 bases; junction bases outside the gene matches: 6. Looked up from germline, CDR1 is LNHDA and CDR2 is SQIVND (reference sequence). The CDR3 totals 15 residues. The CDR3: CASSIYLAGYYEQYF. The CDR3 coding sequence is TGTGCCAGTAGTATTTACCTAGCGGGATACTACGAGCAGTACTTC.

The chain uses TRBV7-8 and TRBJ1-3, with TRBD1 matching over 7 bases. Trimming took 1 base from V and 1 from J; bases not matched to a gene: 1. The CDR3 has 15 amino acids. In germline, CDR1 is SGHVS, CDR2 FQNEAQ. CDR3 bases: TGTGCCAGCAGCTTAGAGGGGGCATCTGGAAACACCATATATTTT. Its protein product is CASSLEGASGNTIYF.

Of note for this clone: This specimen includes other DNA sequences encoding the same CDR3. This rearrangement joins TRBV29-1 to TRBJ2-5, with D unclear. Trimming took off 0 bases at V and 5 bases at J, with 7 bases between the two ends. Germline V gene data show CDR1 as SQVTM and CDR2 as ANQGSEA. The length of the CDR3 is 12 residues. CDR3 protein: CSVEDLGETQYF. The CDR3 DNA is TGCAGCGTTGAAGATTTGGGGGAGACCCAGTACTTC.

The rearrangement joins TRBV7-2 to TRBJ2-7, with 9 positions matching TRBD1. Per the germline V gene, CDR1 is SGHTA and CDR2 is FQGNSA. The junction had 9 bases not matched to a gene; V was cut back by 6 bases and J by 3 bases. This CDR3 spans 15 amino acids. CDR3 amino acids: CASREHGQGLYEQYF. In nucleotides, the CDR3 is TGTGCCAGCAGAGAGCACGGACAGGGGCTCTACGAGCAGTACTTC.

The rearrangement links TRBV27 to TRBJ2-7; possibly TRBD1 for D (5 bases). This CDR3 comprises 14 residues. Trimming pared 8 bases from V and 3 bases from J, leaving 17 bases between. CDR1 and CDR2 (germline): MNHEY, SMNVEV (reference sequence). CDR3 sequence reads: CASSVMQQGYEQYF. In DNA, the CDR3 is TGTGCCAGCTCTGTCATGCAGCAGGGCTACGAGCAGTACTTC.

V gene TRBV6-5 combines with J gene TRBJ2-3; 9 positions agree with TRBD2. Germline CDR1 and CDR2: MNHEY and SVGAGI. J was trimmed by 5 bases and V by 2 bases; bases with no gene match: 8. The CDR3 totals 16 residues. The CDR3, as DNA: TGTGCCAGCAGTTACGGAAGCGGGAGGCGGGGAGATACGCAGTATTTT. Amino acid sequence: CASSYGSGRRGDTQYF.

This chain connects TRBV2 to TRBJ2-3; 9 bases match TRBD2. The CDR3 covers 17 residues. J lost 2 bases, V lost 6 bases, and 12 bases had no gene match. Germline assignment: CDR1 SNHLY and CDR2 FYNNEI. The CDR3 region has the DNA TGTGCCAGCAGGAAGGGAGAGGGACTAGCTCTCACAGATACGCAGTATTTT. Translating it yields CASRKGEGLALTDTQYF. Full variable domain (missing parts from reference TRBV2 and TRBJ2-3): EPEVTQTPSHQVTQMGQEVILRCVPISNHLYFYWYRQILGQKVEFLVSFYNNEISEKSEIFDDQFSVERPDGSNFTLKIRSTKLEDSAMYFCASRKGEGLALTDTQYFGPGTRLTVL.

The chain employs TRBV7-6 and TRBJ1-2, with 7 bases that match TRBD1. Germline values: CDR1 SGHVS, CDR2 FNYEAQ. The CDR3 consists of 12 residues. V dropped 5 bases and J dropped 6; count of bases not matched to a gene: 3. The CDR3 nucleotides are TGTGCCAGCAGCCAGGGGGAACATGGCTACACCTTC. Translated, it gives CASSQGEHGYTF.

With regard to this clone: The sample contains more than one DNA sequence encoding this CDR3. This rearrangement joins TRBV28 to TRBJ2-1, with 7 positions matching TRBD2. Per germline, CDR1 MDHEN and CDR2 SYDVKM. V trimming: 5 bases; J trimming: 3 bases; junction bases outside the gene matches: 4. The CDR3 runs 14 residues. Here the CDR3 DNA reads TGTGCCAGCAGTCTTCGGACTAGCTACAATGAGCAGTTCTTC. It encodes CASSLRTSYNEQFF.

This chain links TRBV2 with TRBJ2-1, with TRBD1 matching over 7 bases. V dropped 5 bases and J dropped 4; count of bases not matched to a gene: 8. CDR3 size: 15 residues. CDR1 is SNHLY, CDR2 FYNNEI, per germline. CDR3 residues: CASSRDRELYNEQFF. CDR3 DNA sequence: TGTGCCAGCAGTCGAGACAGGGAACTATACAATGAGCAGTTCTTC.

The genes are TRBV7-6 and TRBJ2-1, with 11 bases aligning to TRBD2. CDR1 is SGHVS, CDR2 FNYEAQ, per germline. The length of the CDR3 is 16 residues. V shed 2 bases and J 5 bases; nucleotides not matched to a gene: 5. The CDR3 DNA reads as TGTGCCAGCAGCTTAACAACTAGCGGGAGTCACAATGAGCAGTTCTTC. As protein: CASSLTTSGSHNEQFF. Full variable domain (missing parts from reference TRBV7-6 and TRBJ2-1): GAGVSQSPRYKVTKRGQDVALRCDPISGHVSLYWYRQALGQGPEFLTYFNYEAQQDKSGLPNDRFSAERPEGSISTLTIQRTEQRDSAMYRCASSLTTSGSHNEQFFGPGTRLTVL.